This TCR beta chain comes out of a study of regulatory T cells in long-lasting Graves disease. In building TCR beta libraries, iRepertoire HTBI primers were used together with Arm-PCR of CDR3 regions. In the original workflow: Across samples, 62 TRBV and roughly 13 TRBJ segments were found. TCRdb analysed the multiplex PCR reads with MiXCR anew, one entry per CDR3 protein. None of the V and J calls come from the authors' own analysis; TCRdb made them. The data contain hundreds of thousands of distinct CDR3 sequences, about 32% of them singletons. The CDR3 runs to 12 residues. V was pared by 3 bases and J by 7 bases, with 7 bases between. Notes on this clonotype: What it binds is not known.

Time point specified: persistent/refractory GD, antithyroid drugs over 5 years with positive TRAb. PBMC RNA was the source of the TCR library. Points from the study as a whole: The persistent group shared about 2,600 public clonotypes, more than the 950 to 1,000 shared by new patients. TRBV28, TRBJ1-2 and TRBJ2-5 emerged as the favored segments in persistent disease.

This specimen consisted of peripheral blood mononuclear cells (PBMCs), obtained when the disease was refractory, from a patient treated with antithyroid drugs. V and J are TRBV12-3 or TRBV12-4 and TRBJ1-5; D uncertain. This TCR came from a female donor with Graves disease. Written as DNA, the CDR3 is TGTGCCAGCAGTTTTAACGGACAGCCCCAGCATTTT. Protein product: CASSFNGQPQHF.